This T cell receptor (beta chain) was found in a study of T cell changes during pregnancy in multiple sclerosis. A word on this clone: Other DNA sequences in this sample translate to the same CDR3.

Profiling relied on immunoSEQ multiplex PCR, and the TCRdb table lists in-frame clones only, not all of them. The sample records 65,000 to 80,000 clones, just over 90% being singletons. The CDR3 is 14 residues long. Germline V gives CDR1 SGHNT, CDR2 YYREEE (reference sequence). Deletions cut 3 bases from V and 0 bases from J, with 9 bases between. The sequences come from CD4+ T cells from peripheral blood mononuclear cells, collected before pregnancy. The sequence came from a female donor with multiple sclerosis, enrolled in a pregnancy study. The V gene is TRBV5-4, the J gene TRBJ1-1, with D possibly matching TRBD1 (5 bases). This CDR3 is CASSSGGVNTEAFF. The CDR3 bases are TGTGCCAGCAGCTCCGGAGGGGTGAACACTGAAGCTTTCTTT. Complete variable domain (other parts from reference TRBV5-4 and TRBJ1-1): ETGVTQSPTHLIKTRGQQVTLRCSSQSGHNTVSWYQQALGQGPQFIFQYYREEENGRGNFPPRFSGLQFPNYSSELNVNALELDDSALYLCASSSGGVNTEAFFGQGTRLTVV.